Below are 20 T cell receptor beta chains sequenced from a single sample in a study of T cell repertoires in cytomegalovirus infection. TCRdb re-derived calls from the reads in MiXCR, one entry per CDR3 protein. The profile covers around 310,000 distinct CDR3 sequences, with 25% to 35% appearing a single time and around 18% taken by the ten largest. What these receptors recognize is not known. The material sequenced was cultured PBMCs, taken from culture after CMV antigen stimulation. These receptor sequences come from a human donor in good health (CMV status not recorded). Some clones in this sample may be carry-over from other donors' samples.

The V gene is TRBV6-2 or TRBV6-3, the J gene TRBJ2-1, with D possibly being TRBD1 (5 bases). CDR1 and CDR2 (germline): MNHEY, SVGEGT. The CDR3 consists of 14 residues. V lost 2 bases, J lost 7 bases, and 12 bases lay in between. DNA of the CDR3: TGTGCCAGCAGTTACGGGGCAGGGATAAATGAGCAGTTCTTC. Protein product: CASSYGAGINEQFF.

CDR3 nucleotide sequence: TGTGCCAGCAGCCGTCGGACAGGGGGCTCTGGCTACACCTTC. Protein product: CASSRRTGGSGYTF. This chain joins TRBV7-4 and TRBJ1-2, with TRBD1 matching over 11 bases. This CDR3 is 14 amino acids long. In germline, CDR1 is SGHVT, CDR2 SQSDAQ. The junction had 6 bases not matched to a gene; V was cut back by 5 bases and J by 7 bases. The full variable domain, its missing parts supplied by reference TRBV7-4 and TRBJ1-2, is GAGVSQSPRYKVAKRGRDVALRCDSISGHVTLYWYRQTLGQGSEVLTYSQSDAQRDKSGRPSGRFSAERPERSVSTLKIQRTEQGDSAVYLCASSRRTGGSGYTFGSGTRLTVV.

This clonotype showed up many times. V and J are TRBV7-6 and TRBJ2-7, with 13 positions matching TRBD2. With 6 bases clipped from V and 1 base from J, the junction kept 6 bases outside the gene matches. The CDR3 contains 16 residues. Germline assignment: CDR1 SGHVS and CDR2 FNYEAQ. The CDR3 reads CASRPGLAGPSYEQYF. CDR3 nucleotides: TGTGCCAGCAGGCCGGGACTAGCGGGGCCATCCTACGAGCAGTACTTC.

The V gene is TRBV19, the J gene TRBJ1-5, with TRBD1 identical over 9 bases. Germline assignment: CDR1 LNHDA and CDR2 SQIVND (reference sequence). The J segment lost 0 bases and the V segment lost 6 bases, leaving 6 bases of the junction unmatched. The CDR3 contains 16 residues. The CDR3 DNA follows: TGTGCCAGTAGCCGGGACAGGGTTAGTAGCAATCAGCCCCAGCATTTT. Amino acids: CASSRDRVSSNQPQHF.

The V call is TRBV5-5, the J call TRBJ1-1, with a tentative D call TRBD1 (6 bases). V lost 0 bases and J 5 bases, leaving 14 bases between the germline ends. Germline V gene lookup returns CDR1 SGHKS and CDR2 YYEKEE (reference sequence). CDR3 length: 15 residues. CDR3 bases: TGTGCCAGCAGCTTGGCTATGAGCCAGGGGACTGAAGCTTTCTTT. This encodes CASSLAMSQGTEAFF.

The chain carries TRBV19 and TRBJ1-1, with a possible D match to TRBD1 (5 bases). The ends were cut back, 5 bases at V and 6 bases at J, with 16 bases in the middle. Germline V gives CDR1 LNHDA, CDR2 SQIVND (reference sequence). The CDR3 spans 14 residues. The CDR3 bases are TGTGCCAGTAGTCCCCTGGCTCGGGACGCTGAAGCTTTCTTT. The encoded protein is CASSPLARDAEAFF.

This chain joins TRBV29-1 and TRBJ1-2, with 7 bases fitting TRBD1. The CDR3 runs 14 residues. After removal of 4 bases from V and 3 bases from J, the junction contained 8 bases not matched to a gene. The germline V gene has CDR1 SQVTM and CDR2 ANQGSEA. The CDR3 loop is CSVARDSYDYGYTF. The CDR3 DNA is TGCAGCGTTGCCCGGGACAGTTACGACTATGGCTACACCTTC. Looking up the rest from reference TRBV29-1 and TRBJ1-2 gives the full variable domain: SAVISQKPSRDICQRGTSLTIQCQVDSQVTMMFWYRQQPGQSLTLIATANQGSEATYESGFVIDKFPISRPNLTFSTLTVSNMSPEDSSIYLCSVARDSYDYGYTFGSGTRLTVV.

V and J are TRBV11-2 and TRBJ2-4; TRBD1 agrees at 8 bases. Per the germline V gene, CDR1 is SGHAT and CDR2 is FQNNGV. Germline trimming cut 6 bases from V and 1 base from J; bases unmatched to any gene: 8. This CDR3 has 16 amino acids. The CDR3 nucleotides read TGTGCCAGCAGTTCCTCGGACAGGGATGCCAAAAACATTCAGTACTTC. Protein: CASSSSDRDAKNIQYF.

This clonotype showed up just a few times. CDR3 coding DNA: TGTGCCAGTAGTAACCAAAGGGGTGGCGGTTACACAGATACGCAGTATTTT. Translating gives CASSNQRGGGYTDTQYF. The chain uses TRBV19 and TRBJ2-3; a possible D gene is TRBD1 (5 bases). The CDR3 extends over 17 amino acids. The germline gives CDR1 LNHDA, CDR2 SQIVND (reference sequence). The V end lost 4 bases, the J end lost 2 bases, and 19 bases lay between the germline ends.

This clonotype was observed a few times. The rearrangement uses TRBV10-3 and TRBJ2-7, with 16 bases identical to TRBD2. The ends lost 3 bases at V and 2 bases at J; junction bases unmatched: 7. Germline V gives CDR1 ENHRY, CDR2 SYGVKD. This CDR3 contains 18 residues. The CDR3 DNA reads as TGTGCCATCAGTGAAGGGGGACTAGCGGGGGGGGGGGCCTACGAGCAGTACTTC. Protein product: CAISEGGLAGGGAYEQYF.

The V and J genes are TRBV6-8 and TRBJ1-6; 12 bases are a match to TRBD1. The CDR3 is 16 amino acids. V lost 6 bases to trimming and J lost 8 bases; unmatched junction nucleotides: 8. Germline lookup yields CDR1 MNHGY and CDR2 SAAAGT. CDR3 region: CASSVTGQGAYSPLHF. The CDR3 DNA reads as TGTGCCAGCAGCGTTACGGGACAGGGGGCTTATTCACCCCTCCACTTT.

The chain has TRBV6-5 and TRBJ2-3, with 10 nucleotides matching TRBD2. The CDR3 contains 16 residues. CDR1 is MNHEY and CDR2 is SVGAGI in the germline V gene. With V trimmed by 6 bases and J by 4 bases, 10 bases remained unmatched. The CDR3 bases are TGTGCCAGCAGAACATATAGCGGGAGGTTCGCAGATACGCAGTATTTT. Translation gives CASRTYSGRFADTQYF.

This clonotype was seen at least ten times. The rearrangement links TRBV9 to TRBJ2-1; TRBD1 agrees at 8 bases. Per germline, CDR1 SGDLS and CDR2 YYNGEE. There are 15 residues in the CDR3. The J segment lost 1 base and the V segment lost 4 bases, leaving 4 bases of the junction unmatched. Here the CDR3 DNA reads TGTGCCAGCAGCTTCGGACAGGGATCCTACAATGAGCAGTTCTTC. Encoded protein: CASSFGQGSYNEQFF. Variable domain in full (rest from reference TRBV9 and TRBJ2-1): DSGVTQTPKHLITATGQRVTLRCSPRSGDLSVYWYQQSLDQGLQFLIQYYNGEERAKGNILERFSAQQFPDLHSELNLSSLELGDSALYFCASSFGQGSYNEQFFGPGTRLTVL.

This clonotype showed up just a few times. J is TRBJ2-3 and V is TRBV9; TRBD2 matches 12 bases. Looked up from germline, CDR1 is SGDLS and CDR2 is YYNGEE. V shed 0 bases, J shed 5 bases, and the junction held 4 bases outside the gene matches. The CDR3 consists of 16 residues. The CDR3 region is CASSVVTSGSIDTQYF. The CDR3 DNA sequence: TGTGCCAGCAGCGTAGTGACTAGCGGGAGTATAGATACGCAGTATTTT.

This rearrangement joins TRBV10-3 to TRBJ1-2; D perhaps matches TRBD1 (5 bases). Germline values: CDR1 ENHRY, CDR2 SYGVKD. This CDR3 is built from 17 residues. Trimming removed 3 bases from V and 2 bases from J, with 19 bases in between. This CDR3 is CAISDPARAPVNYGYTF. The CDR3 coding sequence is TGTGCCATCAGTGACCCCGCCAGGGCGCCTGTGAACTATGGCTACACCTTC.

This chain connects TRBV23-1 to TRBJ2-6, with 12 positions matching TRBD2. Being an ORF, TRBV23-1 has a function that is uncertain. The CDR3 is made up of 19 amino acids. The ends lost 6 bases at V and 1 base at J; junction bases unmatched: 10. The CDR3 DNA sequence: TGCGCCAGCAGCCCCACTCGGACTAGCGGGGCATCTGGGGCCAACGTCCTGACTTTC. Amino acids: CASSPTRTSGASGANVLTF.

This clonotype has just a few counts. V and J are TRBV2 and TRBJ2-1, with unresolved D. Trimming took 8 bases from V and 11 from J, leaving 13 bases between them. There are 11 residues in the CDR3. Germline assignment: CDR1 SNHLY and CDR2 FYNNEI. CDR3 loop: CASHQTGKQFF. The CDR3, as DNA: TGTGCCAGCCATCAGACTGGAAAGCAGTTCTTC.

This clonotype was counted between two and nine times. The rearrangement joins TRBV20-1 to TRBJ1-5; no clear D gene. CDR3 size: 16 residues. Germline CDR1 DFQATT, CDR2 SNEGSKA (reference sequence). V was trimmed by 3 bases and J by 1 base, leaving 16 bases between them. The CDR3 nucleotides are TGCAGTGCTAGCGATGGTGGAGGGTTGAGCAATCAGCCCCAGCATTTT. Encoded protein: CSASDGGGLSNQPQHF.

This clonotype has a handful of counts. The rearrangement uses TRBV11-2 and TRBJ1-6, with 7 nucleotides matching TRBD1. CDR3 length: 15 amino acids. In germline, CDR1 is SGHAT, CDR2 FQNNGV. The junction had 3 bases not matched to a gene; V was cut back by 1 base and J by 6 bases. The CDR3 spells CASSLAGGLNSPLHF. As DNA, the CDR3 is TGTGCCAGCAGCTTAGCAGGGGGTCTTAATTCACCCCTCCACTTT.

This chain links TRBV6-1 with TRBJ2-7, with D perhaps matching TRBD1 (6 bases). This CDR3 comprises 15 residues. The V end was cut by 8 bases, the J end by 5 bases, with 22 bases between. From germline, CDR1 is MNHNS and CDR2 SASEGT. This chain's CDR3 is CASLLRGYVADEQYF. The CDR3 coding sequence is TGTGCCAGCTTATTGAGGGGGTACGTGGCGGACGAGCAGTACTTC.